This T cell receptor (beta chain) came from a study of blood T cell repertoires in COVID-19. This clone has just one count. Sequencing used immunoSEQ multiplex PCR; TCRdb keeps in-frame clones, though not all of them. The sample includes roughly 250,000 clones, around 82% of them seen just once. V was clipped by 3 bases and J by 5 bases, with 11 bases between them. The CDR3 loop spans 15 amino acids. From germline, CDR1 is LNHDA and CDR2 SQIVND (reference sequence). This rearrangement joins TRBV19 to TRBJ1-6; no clear D. The sequenced sample consisted of peripheral blood. This sequence originates from a person aged 65-85 years with COVID-19, enrolled during active disease. The CDR3 coding sequence is TGTGCCAGTAGTATTTACAGCATAAATAATTCACCCCTCCACTTT. This gives the protein CASSIYSINNSPLHF.